Presented here are 22 T cell receptor beta chains from one specimen sequenced in a study of cytomegalovirus exposure and HLA in healthy donors. The PCR made use of 60 Vbeta and 13 Jbeta primers. Here immunoSEQ multiplex PCR was the method, and the copy in TCRdb shows in-frame clones only, minus some. The sample gives about 190,000 clones, around 80% of which show up once; about 1.7% is in the top ten. The source material was PBMCs. All receptors derive from a woman aged 18-29 years in good health and CMV-seronegative.

CDR3 in amino acids: CASSELAGGQETQYF. The CDR3 coding sequence is TGCGCCAGCAGCGAGTTAGCGGGAGGGCAAGAGACCCAGTACTTC. The chain is built from TRBV5-1 and TRBJ2-5, with TRBD2 identical over 11 bases. This CDR3 comprises 15 residues. The V gene's germline CDR1 is SGHRS and CDR2 YFSETQ. V lost 4 bases to trimming and J lost 2 bases; unmatched junction nucleotides: 4.

The rearrangement links TRBV5-5 to TRBJ1-2; D possibly corresponds to TRBD1 (6 bases). Germline values: CDR1 SGHKS, CDR2 YYEKEE (reference sequence). The CDR3 has 14 residues. Trimming took 0 bases from V and 5 from J, leaving 11 bases between them. The CDR3 is CASSLDRAGYGYTF. For the CDR3, the DNA is TGTGCCAGCAGCTTGGACAGGGCTGGGTATGGCTACACCTTC.

V is TRBV27 and J is TRBJ1-5; 9 nucleotides match TRBD1. CDR3 length equals 14 residues. Losses at the gene ends were 5 bases for V and 6 bases for J; bases not matched to a gene: 5. Germline-derived CDR1 and CDR2 are MNHEY and SMNVEV (reference sequence). The CDR3 region has the DNA TGTGCCAGCAGTATGGGACAGGGTTCTCAGCCCCAGCATTTT. Amino acids: CASSMGQGSQPQHF.

The rearrangement uses TRBV4-3 and TRBJ2-1; 10 bases are shared with TRBD2. The CDR3 has 18 amino acids. Germline CDR1 LGHNA, CDR2 YSLEER. J was trimmed by 5 bases and V by 4 bases; bases with no gene match: 14. This CDR3 is CASSRWRRAGGPHNEQFF. The CDR3 bases are TGCGCCAGCAGCCGGTGGCGTCGAGCGGGAGGGCCCCACAATGAGCAGTTCTTC.

Here the CDR3 reads CASSQDGRDNEQFF. The CDR3 DNA follows: TGCGCCAGCAGCCAAGATGGCAGGGACAATGAGCAGTTCTTC. The chain has TRBV4-3 and TRBJ2-1; D is perhaps TRBD1 (5 bases). There are 14 residues in the CDR3. CDR1 LGHNA and CDR2 YSLEER come from the germline V gene. V gave up 0 bases and J gave up 5 bases, with 8 bases separating them.

This chain joins TRBV27 and TRBJ2-5; D call uncertain. The DNA matches TRBJ2-7 better at its end, which makes the J call doubtful. Germline CDR1 reads MNHEY; CDR2 reads SMNVEV (reference sequence). CDR3 size: 14 residues. DNA for the CDR3: TGTGCCAGCAGTTTTGGGCAGCTCTCCTACGAGCAGTACTTC. It is translated as CASSFGQLSYEQYF.

J is TRBJ1-2 and V is TRBV6-5; D remains unclear. This CDR3 is 15 amino acids long. Trimming shortened V by 0 bases and J by 8 bases, and 16 bases separated the two germline ends. Germline V gene lookup returns CDR1 MNHEY and CDR2 SVGAGI. The CDR3 region is CASSYSIEAAAGYTF. The DNA for the CDR3 is TGTGCCAGCAGTTACTCGATCGAGGCGGCTGCGGGCTACACCTTC.

This clone appeared a single time. The chain recombines TRBV5-4 with TRBJ2-5; D is possibly TRBD2 (7 bases). The CDR3 length is 15 residues. Trimming stripped 2 bases from V and 3 bases from J, with 14 bases between. Germline V lookup: CDR1 SGHNT, CDR2 YYREEE (reference sequence). This CDR3 is CASSFWGGYEETQYF. The CDR3 DNA follows: TGTGCCAGCAGCTTCTGGGGGGGCTACGAAGAGACCCAGTACTTC.

J is TRBJ2-7 and V is TRBV28; TRBD2 aligns across 12 bases. The CDR3 has 15 residues. V lost 8 bases and J lost 3; bases outside the gene matches: 8. Germline CDR1 and CDR2: MDHEN and SYDVKM. The CDR3 region is CASGATLAGGYEQYF. The DNA for the CDR3 is TGTGCCAGCGGAGCCACACTAGCGGGAGGCTACGAGCAGTACTTC.

The genes are TRBV7-2 and TRBJ2-2, with 8 bases fitting TRBD2. The CDR3 runs to 16 residues. Germline CDR1 is SGHTA and CDR2 is FQGNSA. With V trimmed by 3 bases and J by 2 bases, 5 bases remained unmatched. CDR3 sequence (DNA): TGTGCCAGCAGCTTCAACGGGAGGGAAAACACCGGGGAGCTGTTTTTT. This codes for CASSFNGRENTGELFF.

V and J are TRBV6-5 and TRBJ1-2, with 9 bases identical to TRBD1. The V gene's germline CDR1 is MNHEY and CDR2 SVGAGI. This CDR3 is 14 amino acids long. V trimming: 6 bases; J trimming: 8 bases; junction bases outside the gene matches: 10. CDR3 sequence (DNA): TGTGCCAGCAGCCTAGGGGGACAGGGATCCGGCTACACCTTC. It is translated as CASSLGGQGSGYTF.

The rearrangement joins TRBV7-9 to TRBJ1-4; no clear D. Trimming removed 3 bases at V and 8 bases at J, with 10 bases between. Germline assignment: CDR1 SEHNR and CDR2 FQNEAQ (reference sequence). The CDR3 sequence is 13 residues long. The CDR3 loop is CASSFVRGEKLFF. CDR3 in DNA: TGTGCCAGCAGCTTCGTGAGAGGAGAAAAACTGTTTTTT. The whole variable domain, filled in from reference TRBV7-9 and TRBJ1-4, reads DTGVSQNPRHKITKRGQNVTFRCDPISEHNRLYWYRQTLGQGPEFLTYFQNEAQLEKSRLLSDRFSAERPKGSFSTLEIQRTEQGDSAMYLCASSFVRGEKLFFGSGTQLSVL.

The chain combines TRBV19 with TRBJ2-1, with D possibly matching TRBD2 (5 bases). V lost 5 bases and J lost 5, with 13 bases in between. The CDR3 totals 14 residues. Germline lookup yields CDR1 LNHDA and CDR2 SQIVND (reference sequence). The CDR3 loop is CASSSRRDNNEQFF. The DNA of the CDR3 is TGTGCCAGTAGTTCGCGACGGGATAACAATGAGCAGTTCTTC.

This clone was detected a few times. The DNA for the CDR3 is TGTGCCAGCAGCTTTGCAGGGGCAGGAAACACCATATATTTT. It specifies CASSFAGAGNTIYF. The rearrangement uses TRBV5-6 and TRBJ1-3; tentatively, D is TRBD1 (6 bases). Germline loops: CDR1 SGHDT, CDR2 YYEEEE. CDR3 length: 14 residues. Trimming left V 2 bases short and J 4 bases short, with 10 bases between.

This rearrangement joins TRBV9 to TRBJ2-7, with a weak D call TRBD2 (7 bases). Trimming took 0 bases from V and 6 from J, leaving 22 bases between them. This CDR3 has 17 residues. Germline V lookup: CDR1 SGDLS, CDR2 YYNGEE. Written as DNA, the CDR3 is TGTGCCAGCAGCGTAGGGGGGGGTGGACAGCTGAGAGGCGAGCAGTACGTC. Its protein product is CASSVGGGGQLRGEQYV.

V and J are TRBV5-6 and TRBJ1-1, with D hard to call. CDR3 length: 14 residues. V lost 1 base to trimming and J lost 2 bases, with 9 bases between them. CDR1 and CDR2 (germline): SGHDT, YYEEEE. In DNA form, the CDR3 reads TGTGCCAGCAGCTTGCGATCGGTAAACACTGAAGCTTTCTTT. This encodes CASSLRSVNTEAFF.

This clone was seen just once. V and J are TRBV4-3 and TRBJ1-2, with 9 bases fitting TRBD1. The CDR3 loop spans 15 amino acids. The germline gives CDR1 LGHNA, CDR2 YSLEER. Trimming at V came to 2 bases and at J to 8 bases, leaving 9 bases not matched to a gene. CDR3 in amino acids: CASSQSATGGQGYTF. The CDR3 DNA sequence: TGCGCCAGCAGCCAAAGTGCGACAGGGGGTCAGGGCTACACCTTC.

The V call is TRBV28, the J call TRBJ2-7; 9 bases agree with TRBD2. Germline CDR1 reads MDHEN; CDR2 reads SYDVKM. The CDR3 runs to 14 residues. V gave up 8 bases and J gave up 4 bases; unmatched junction bases: 9. This CDR3 is CASQLGSGSYEQYF. The CDR3 nucleotides are TGTGCCAGCCAATTGGGTAGCGGGAGTTACGAGCAGTACTTC.

This clone was detected only once. The rearrangement uses TRBV25-1 and TRBJ1-2, with a weak D call TRBD1 (6 bases). The CDR3 runs 15 residues. Per the germline V gene, CDR1 is MGHDK and CDR2 is SYGVNS. V was trimmed by 6 bases and J by 4 bases, leaving 18 bases between them. The chain's CDR3 is CASSGTTTSIYGYTF. The CDR3 nucleotides read TGTGCCAGCAGCGGGACAACAACATCTATCTATGGCTACACCTTC.

The chain links TRBV19 to TRBJ1-5; 7 bases are shared with TRBD1. The ends lost 4 bases at V and 3 bases at J; junction bases unmatched: 6. Germline V gene data show CDR1 as LNHDA and CDR2 as SQIVND (reference sequence). The CDR3 covers 15 residues. CDR3 DNA: TGTGCCAGTAGTACCGCGACAGGGCTCAATCAGCCCCAGCATTTT. Translated, it gives CASSTATGLNQPQHF.

This chain's CDR3 is CASSLGGGGELFF. As DNA, the CDR3 is TGTGCCAGCAGCTTAGGCGGGGGTGGGGAGCTGTTTTTT. This rearrangement joins TRBV7-2 to TRBJ2-2, with 7 bases matching TRBD2. Trimming removed 1 base from V and 8 bases from J; junction bases left unmatched: 1. CDR3 length: 13 amino acids. Germline V gene data show CDR1 as SGHTA and CDR2 as FQGNSA.

This clone was detected a few times. The rearrangement joins TRBV6-1 to TRBJ1-1; possibly TRBD1 for D (6 bases). Between the trimmed V and J ends, which lost 4 bases and 1 base, there was a span of 16 bases. The CDR3 extends over 16 amino acids. CDR1 is MNHNS, CDR2 SASEGT, per germline. Written as DNA, the CDR3 is TGTGCCAGCAGTGTCAGGGGTGGGGCCAAGAACACTGAAGCTTTCTTT. Protein: CASSVRGGAKNTEAFF.